What follows are 21 T cell receptor beta chains derived from one specimen sequenced in a study of identical twins. TCRdb fed the 5' RACE reads into MiXCR, producing one record per CDR3 protein. The sample gives some 1,700,000 distinct CDR3 sequences, less than 35% of which show up once; more than 0.25% is in the top ten. The sample comprised cord blood. All receptors derive from a newborn girl in good health.

There are a few counts of this clonotype. The chain uses TRBV6-2 or TRBV6-3 and TRBJ2-7; D not certain. V lost 2 bases, J lost 4 bases, and 15 bases lay in between. This CDR3 has 15 residues. CDR1 is MNHEY and CDR2 is SVGEGT in the germline V gene. CDR3 in DNA: TGTGCCAGCAGTTACCCTAGAAAAATCGGATACGAGCAGTACTTC. Translation: CASSYPRKIGYEQYF.

This clonotype was seen ten or more times. The J gene is TRBJ2-5, the V gene TRBV10-2; D is unresolved. V lost 4 bases to trimming and J lost 4 bases, with 13 bases between them. The CDR3 spans 14 residues. Germline CDR1 WSHSY, CDR2 SAAADI. The CDR3 DNA follows: TGCGCCAGCAGTGGGCAGATTATTGGAGAGACCCAGTACTTC. It translates to CASSGQIIGETQYF.

This clonotype appeared a few times. CDR3 amino acids: CASSQLAGAPYNEQYF. CDR3 sequence (DNA): TGTGCCAGCAGCCAGCTAGCGGGAGCACCCTACAATGAGCAGTACTTC. This rearrangement joins TRBV14 to TRBJ2-1; the match to TRBD2 covers 10 bases. The J call may be incorrect, as the DNA end agrees better with TRBJ2-7. Germline V gene sequence: CDR1 SGHDN, CDR2 FVKESK. This CDR3 is 16 amino acids long.

At least ten counts were recorded for this clonotype. The rearrangement links TRBV6-2 or TRBV6-3 to TRBJ1-1, with D hard to call. Trimming removed 4 bases from V and 1 base from J, with 7 bases in between. The CDR3 consists of 13 residues. The V gene's germline CDR1 is MNHEY and CDR2 SVGEGT. DNA for the CDR3: TGTGCCAGCAGTTTGGTTTGGAACACTGAAGCTTTCTTT. Encoded protein: CASSLVWNTEAFF.

The rearrangement links TRBV20-1 to TRBJ2-7; unclear D gene. The CDR3 contains 12 residues. Germline V gene sequence: CDR1 DFQATT, CDR2 SNEGSKA (reference sequence). The V end was cut by 4 bases, the J end by 5 bases, with 12 bases between. CDR3 protein: CSATASEDEQYF. The CDR3 nucleotides read TGCAGTGCTACAGCTTCGGAAGACGAGCAGTACTTC.

At least ten counts were recorded for this clonotype. The chain links TRBV7-8 to TRBJ2-1; D is unclear. This CDR3 contains 15 residues. V was trimmed by 2 bases and J by 1 base, leaving 9 bases between them. Germline CDR1 reads SGHVS; CDR2 reads FQNEAQ. CDR3 nucleotide sequence: TGTGCCAGCAGCTTACATCTGGGTTCCTACAATGAGCAGTTCTTC. Translated: CASSLHLGSYNEQFF.

V and J are TRBV12-3 or TRBV12-4 and TRBJ1-5, with unresolved D. With 5 bases removed from V and 3 bases from J, the gap between germline ends came to 14 bases. The CDR3 extends over 15 amino acids. The CDR3 region is CASSQQTVNNQPQHF. For the CDR3, the DNA is TGTGCCAGCAGTCAACAGACGGTGAACAATCAGCCCCAGCATTTT.

The J gene is TRBJ2-2, the V gene TRBV6-6; D is ambiguous. Germline V gene sequence: CDR1 MNHNY, CDR2 SVGAGI (reference sequence). The CDR3 covers 16 residues. V lost 6 bases and J 2 bases, leaving 16 bases between the germline ends. The CDR3 DNA reads TGTGCCAGCAGAAACGGGCAGATCCTCAACACCGGGGAGCTGTTTTTT. This codes for CASRNGQILNTGELFF.

The rearrangement uses TRBV24-1 and TRBJ2-3; D remains unclear. The CDR3 length is 14 residues. In germline, CDR1 is KGHDR, CDR2 SFDVKD. V lost 2 bases to trimming and J lost 3 bases, with 8 bases between them. The CDR3 here is CATSDSLGTDTQYF. DNA for the CDR3: TGTGCCACCAGTGATTCCCTGGGGACAGATACGCAGTATTTT.

The V call is TRBV6-5, the J call TRBJ1-5; 8 nucleotides line up with TRBD1. V was pared by 6 bases and J by 3 bases, with 7 bases of the junction left unmatched. The CDR3 sequence is 15 residues long. The germline V gene encodes CDR1 MNHEY and CDR2 SVGAGI. CDR3 sequence: CASRPTGADNQPQHF. Written as DNA, the CDR3 is TGTGCCAGCAGGCCGACAGGGGCGGACAATCAGCCCCAGCATTTT.

This clonotype was observed a single time. The chain joins TRBV20-1 to TRBJ1-2; unclear D gene. V lost 5 bases to trimming and J lost 5 bases, with 12 bases between them. The CDR3 spans 12 residues. From germline, CDR1 is DFQATT and CDR2 SNEGSKA (reference sequence). DNA for the CDR3: TGCAGTGCTGAACAGAGGATTTATGGCTACACCTTC. The encoded protein is CSAEQRIYGYTF.

The chain combines TRBV20-1 with TRBJ1-5; D not certain. Germline values: CDR1 DFQATT, CDR2 SNEGSKA (reference sequence). Trimming pared 4 bases from V and 7 bases from J, leaving 20 bases between. The CDR3 has 15 amino acids. CDR3 bases: TGCAGTGCTACCGCCTTAATCCCTCCGGGGCAGCCCCAGCATTTT. It specifies CSATALIPPGQPQHF.

This clonotype turned up a few times. The gene calls are TRBV20-1 and TRBJ1-2; TRBD1 might be the D (5 bases). Trimming took off 5 bases at V and 1 base at J, with 14 bases between the two ends. CDR1 and CDR2 from the germline V gene are DFQATT and SNEGSKA (reference sequence). The CDR3 has 14 amino acids. The CDR3 here is CSAGTGTVNYGYTF. CDR3 coding DNA: TGCAGTGCTGGGACCGGGACTGTTAACTATGGCTACACCTTC.

The chain carries TRBV27 and TRBJ2-7; D gene ambiguous. Trimming removed 3 bases from V and 1 base from J, with 13 bases in between. The germline gives CDR1 MNHEY, CDR2 SMNVEV (reference sequence). The CDR3 runs 15 residues. CDR3: CASSLGNGLSYEQYF. The CDR3 DNA is TGTGCCAGCAGTTTGGGGAATGGCCTGTCCTACGAGCAGTACTTC.

This clonotype has a handful of counts. V is TRBV20-1 and J is TRBJ2-7; D is uncertain. The CDR3 sequence is 14 residues long. V shed 0 bases and J shed 2 bases, with 11 bases lying between them. Per the germline V gene, CDR1 is DFQATT and CDR2 is SNEGSKA (reference sequence). CDR3 amino acids: CSARDRGRTYEQYF. CDR3 nucleotides: TGCAGTGCTAGAGATAGAGGACGGACCTACGAGCAGTACTTC.

To note about this clonotype: The junction and the germline gene differ at one end; a read error may be behind it. In nucleotides, the CDR3 is TGTGTCAGCAGTCGACCAACTAGCGGGGCTGACAATGAGCAGTTCTTC. Encoded protein: CVSSRPTSGADNEQFF. This chain connects TRBV2 to TRBJ2-1; 10 bases agree with TRBD2. CDR1 is SNHLY and CDR2 is FYNNEI in the germline V gene. The CDR3 has 16 amino acids.

The chain uses TRBV12-5 and TRBJ1-1; the match to TRBD1 covers 9 bases. The germline CDR1 and CDR2 sequences are LGHNT and FRNRAP. V shed 7 bases and J 6 bases; nucleotides not matched to a gene: 6. CDR3 length: 13 amino acids. The CDR3 bases are TGTGCTAGTGCCACGACAGGGGGGGCTGAAGCTTTCTTT. Translating gives CASATTGGAEAFF. Using reference TRBV12-5 and TRBJ1-1 for the parts outside the CDR3, the full variable domain is DARVTQTPRHKVTEMGQEVTMRCQPILGHNTVFWYRQTMMQGLELLAYFRNRAPLDDSGMPKDRFSAEMPDATLATLKIQPSEPRDSAVYFCASATTGGAEAFFGQGTRLTVV.

V gene TRBV20-1 combines with J gene TRBJ2-7, with 7 bases fitting TRBD2. The germline CDR1 and CDR2 sequences are DFQATT and SNEGSKA (reference sequence). CDR3 size: 14 residues. DNA of the CDR3: TGCAGCGTCCGAAAACTAGCGACGGTCTACGAGCAGTACTTC. Its translation is CSVRKLATVYEQYF.

The rearrangement links TRBV19 to TRBJ2-1, with D perhaps matching TRBD2 (6 bases). V was pared by 5 bases and J by 8 bases, with 19 bases between. Germline loops: CDR1 LNHDA, CDR2 SQIVND (reference sequence). The CDR3 is 15 amino acids. The CDR3: CASSPGGLGWDEQFF. DNA for the CDR3: TGTGCCAGTAGTCCTGGGGGGTTAGGGTGGGATGAGCAGTTCTTC.

This clonotype appeared many times. The chain carries TRBV20-1 and TRBJ2-7; TRBD2 aligns across 12 bases. The CDR3 length is 15 residues. The germline gives CDR1 DFQATT, CDR2 SNEGSKA (reference sequence). Trimming cost V 3 bases and J 4 bases; bases outside gene matches: 7. Written as DNA, the CDR3 is TGCAGTGCTAGGGATGGACTAGCGGGGACTTACGAGCAGTACTTC. Translation: CSARDGLAGTYEQYF.

This clonotype was seen a handful of times. The CDR3 here is CATSDDTGTGYNEQFF. For the CDR3, the DNA is TGTGCCACCAGTGATGATACCGGGACAGGGTACAATGAGCAGTTCTTC. The J gene is TRBJ2-1, the V gene TRBV24-1; 9 nucleotides agree with TRBD1. CDR1 is KGHDR and CDR2 is SFDVKD in the germline V gene. The V segment lost 3 bases and the J segment 4 bases; nucleotides outside the gene matches: 6. The CDR3 is 16 residues long.